A selection of T cell receptor beta chains follows, all from one sample in a study of human CD8 memory T cell subsets. TCRdb re-analyzed the 5' RACE reads; it lists each CDR3 protein once, without DNA. Here the sample table reports about 5,800 distinct CDR3 sequences. Sample: CD8+ T cells from PBMCs. The receptor set was obtained from a human donor in good health. Each CDR3 is given with its conserved first and last residue. Size is stated for part of the rows, as once, few or many counts, or as a class when the clone is expanded.

size	V	J	CDR3
medium-sized	TRBV21-1	TRBJ1-5	CASPRRGNQPQHF
-	TRBV20-1	TRBJ1-4	CSARDSSNDKLFF
-	TRBV20-1	TRBJ2-5	CSARDQASGSRGWETQYF
-	TRBV7-2	TRBJ2-2	CASSLAHRDQELFF
-	TRBV4-1	TRBJ2-1	CASSHFPGQGASNEQFF
hyperexpanded	TRBV7-2	TRBJ2-1	CASSFGSGAYNEQFF
-	TRBV19	TRBJ2-7	CASSMGRNSYEQYF
-	TRBV19	TRBJ2-1	CASSWETEQFF
-	TRBV7-9	TRBJ2-3	CASSSPRTDTQYF
-	TRBV3-1	TRBJ2-7	CASSPRWAGRYEQYF
-	TRBV16	TRBJ2-7	CASSQSSGEQYF
-	TRBV6-8	TRBJ2-1	CASSYPSGPYNEQFF
-	TRBV3-1	TRBJ1-1	CASSLRTAGGALWAFF
-	TRBV29-1	TRBJ2-7	CSVVLAGNYEQYF
-	TRBV19	TRBJ1-2	CASIDTDANYGYTF
-	TRBV20-1	TRBJ2-2	CSVLQGTGELFF
-	TRBV2	TRBJ2-7	CASRAGIAYEQYF
medium-sized	TRBV27	TRBJ1-6	CASSFFRDTDSPLHF
-	TRBV15	TRBJ2-7	CATSRDGTGDAYEQYF
-	TRBV9	TRBJ1-5	CASSVAGSLNQPQHF
-	TRBV10-2	TRBJ1-2	CASSDPDRRYYGYTF
-	TRBV4-1	TRBJ1-2	CASSQDFYKRVAGLGYGYTF